This is a list of T cell receptor beta chains from one sample in a study of OX40 agonist ivuxolimab in advanced cancers. Produced via immunoSEQ multiplex PCR; TCRdb's table is partial and in-frame only. This sample has about 82,000 clones, with roughly 88% found just once. The specimen was CD4+ or CD8+ T cells sorted from blood, collected in a trial of the OX40 agonist ivuxolimab. These receptors were taken from an adult with an advanced solid tumor such as melanoma, head and neck, liver or kidney cancer. Each CDR3 is given with its conserved first and last residue. D genes are given only for firm matches. Clone sizes are given selectively: once, few, many, or a class where the clone is expanded.

-,TRBV18,TRBD1,TRBJ2-1,TGTGCCAGCTCATTAAGACAGGGGAACAATGAGCAGTTCTTC,CASSLRQGNNEQFF
-,TRBV23-1,-,TRBJ2-7,TGCGCCAGCAGTCAATCTCCAAGCGGTGCCCCGCCGGGCGAGCAGTACTTC,CASSQSPSGAPPGEQYF
-,TRBV7-6,TRBD2,TRBJ2-2,TGTGCCAGCAGCTACTTAGCGGGAGGCGCCGGGGGCGGGGAGCTGTTTTTT,CASSYLAGGAGGGELFF
few,TRBV29-1,TRBD1,TRBJ1-2,TGCAGCGGGATGGACAGGGCATCTGACTACACCTTC,CSGMDRASDYTF
-,TRBV2,TRBD1,TRBJ2-3,TGTGCCAGCAGTGAAGTCCAGGGGGTGGCAGATACGCAGTATTTT,CASSEVQGVADTQYF
-,TRBV21-1,-,TRBJ1-2,TGTGCCAGCAGCAAAGGGGGCAGCTATGACTACACCTTC,CASSKGGSYDYTF
-,TRBV7-9,-,TRBJ2-3,TGTGCCAGCAGCCCGAGGGGTCCAGATACGCAGTATTTT,CASSPRGPDTQYF
-,TRBV6-5,-,TRBJ2-7,TGTGCCAGCAGTTACTCGAGGGCGAGCCAGGGTTGGGAGCAGTACTTC,CASSYSRASQGWEQYF
-,TRBV7-3,-,TRBJ2-1,TGTGCCAGCAGCTTGAGCTTCCTTGGGGAGCAGTTCTTC,CASSLSFLGEQFF
once,TRBV7-2,TRBD1,TRBJ2-5,TGTGCCAGCAGCTATCGGACAGGGTTAGAGACCCAGTACTTC,CASSYRTGLETQYF
-,TRBV5-1,-,TRBJ2-1,TGCGCCAGCAGCTTACAGGGAACTGAGCAGTTCTTC,CASSLQGTEQFF
-,TRBV28,TRBD2,TRBJ2-1,TGTGCCAGCAGTCTAGCGGGAGTATTATACAATGAGCAGTTCTTC,CASSLAGVLYNEQFF
-,TRBV19,-,TRBJ1-4,TGTGCCAGTAGTTCAGCCGGGACACTTAATGAAAAACTGTTTTTT,CASSSAGTLNEKLFF
-,TRBV7-2,TRBD2,TRBJ2-5,TGTGCCAGCAGCTTCTTAGCGGGAGTTTTGGGAGAGACCCAGTACTTC,CASSFLAGVLGETQYF
-,TRBV9,TRBD2,TRBJ2-2,TGTGCCAGCAGCCCGAGAGGACTAGCGGGAGCCGGGGAGCTGTTTTTT,CASSPRGLAGAGELFF
-,TRBV7-3,TRBD1,TRBJ1-1,TGTGCCAGCAGCCCCGGCGGCAGGGGGCGAACTGAAGCTTTCTTT,CASSPGGRGRTEAFF
-,TRBV6-4,TRBD2,TRBJ2-1,TGTGCCAGCAGCCTACTAGCGGGAGTTAATGAGCAGTTCTTC,CASSLLAGVNEQFF
-,TRBV4-3,TRBD2,TRBJ2-1,TGCGCCAGCAGCCCGGGACTAGCGGTCCGAGTAGGGCAGTTCTTC,CASSPGLAVRVGQFF
-,TRBV5-1,-,TRBJ1-2,TGCGCCAGCAGCTACAGGGAAGCTAACTATGGCTACACCTTC,CASSYREANYGYTF
-,TRBV10-3,TRBD2,TRBJ2-7,TGTGCCATCAGGAGACTAGCGGGGCCCTTCGAGCAGTACTTC,CAIRRLAGPFEQYF
-,TRBV7-6,-,TRBJ2-5,TGTGCCAGCAGCTTCCCTAGACGGACCCAGTACTTC,CASSFPRRTQYF
-,TRBV28,-,TRBJ1-3,TGTGCCAGCACCGGGGGCGGGGTACTAGCTGGAAACACCATATATTTT,CASTGGGVLAGNTIYF
-,TRBV6-6,-,TRBJ1-5,TGTGCCAGCAGTCCGACACTGAATCAGCCCCAGCATTTT,CASSPTLNQPQHF
-,TRBV5-6,-,TRBJ1-5,TGTGCCAGCAGCTTCCAGGGAACTTATAGCAATCAGCCCCAGCATTTT,CASSFQGTYSNQPQHF
once,TRBV6-5,TRBD1,TRBJ1-5,TGTGCCAGCAGTAGACAGGGTATGTTTCAGCCCCAGCATTTT,CASSRQGMFQPQHF
-,TRBV5-4,-,TRBJ1-3,TGTGCCAGCAGCTTGGTAGGGGGCTCTGGAAACACCATATATTTT,CASSLVGGSGNTIYF
once,TRBV15,TRBD2,TRBJ2-5,TGTGCCACACGGGGACCAAGCGGGAGACAAGAGACCCAGTACTTC,CATRGPSGRQETQYF
-,TRBV5-6,TRBD2,TRBJ2-3,TGTGCCAGCTCCGAGGTACTAGCGGCCCCAGATACGCAGTATTTT,CASSEVLAAPDTQYF
-,TRBV5-6,-,TRBJ2-5,TGTGCCAGCAGCCCAGGGACAGAGACCCAGTACTTC,CASSPGTETQYF
-,TRBV19,-,TRBJ2-1,TGTGCCAGTAGCCCTTCGTTGATCCGGACAAGGAGAAATGAGCAGTTCTTC,CASSPSLIRTRRNEQFF
-,TRBV28,TRBD1,TRBJ2-5,TGTGCCAGCAGGACAGGGTTACATGTGACCCAGTACTTC,CASRTGLHVTQYF
-,TRBV5-1,-,TRBJ1-1,TGCGCCAGCAGCTTCTGGGGCAGGGGCGGGTCTGAAGCTTTCTTT,CASSFWGRGGSEAFF
-,TRBV11-2,TRBD2,TRBJ2-3,TGTGCCAGCAGCCCGACTAGCGGGATCACAGATACGCAGTATTTT,CASSPTSGITDTQYF
-,TRBV6-1,TRBD1,TRBJ2-7,TGTGCCAGCAGTGAGGGACAGAAGTTCCAAGGGTTCTCCTACGAGCAGTACTTC,CASSEGQKFQGFSYEQYF
-,TRBV9,-,TRBJ2-1,TGTGCCAGCAGCCAAAACAATGAGCAGTTCTTC,CASSQNNEQFF
-,TRBV15,TRBD2,TRBJ2-5,TGTGCCACCAGCGGCTCTATAGCGGGAGTGAGGGAGACCCAGTACTTC,CATSGSIAGVRETQYF
-,TRBV28,-,TRBJ1-4,TGTGCCAGCAGTACCTGGGGGCGTAGTAATGAAAAACTGTTTTTT,CASSTWGRSNEKLFF
-,TRBV7-2,TRBD2,TRBJ2-5,TGTGCCAGCAGCCCCGGACTAGCGGAAGAGACCCAGTACTTC,CASSPGLAEETQYF
-,TRBV6-6,TRBD2,TRBJ2-7,TGTGCCAGCAGTTACGAGGCTAGCGGAGCCTACGAGCAGTACTTC,CASSYEASGAYEQYF
-,TRBV11-2,TRBD1,TRBJ1-2,TGTGCCAGCAGTCCCGACAGGGTTCACGGTGGCTACACCTTC,CASSPDRVHGGYTF
-,TRBV7-8,-,TRBJ2-1,TGTGCCAGCACCCAGGGGGGGACCTACAATGAGCAGTTCTTC,CASTQGGTYNEQFF
-,TRBV18,TRBD1,TRBJ1-1,TGTGCCAGCTCACGGGAGACAGGGGAGAACACTGAAGCTTTCTTT,CASSRETGENTEAFF
-,TRBV5-1,TRBD1,TRBJ2-7,TGCGCCAGCAGCCCGACAGGGGGCCGCTACGAGCAGTACTTC,CASSPTGGRYEQYF
-,TRBV6-1,-,TRBJ2-1,TGTGCCAGCAGTGAAGTGACGGGATCCTACAATGAGCAGTTCTTC,CASSEVTGSYNEQFF
-,TRBV27,-,TRBJ1-5,TGTGCCAGCAGCAACCTCGGTACGGTGGGGCAGCCCCAGCATTTT,CASSNLGTVGQPQHF
-,TRBV29-1,-,TRBJ1-3,TGCAGCGTTGGTAAAATGGCTGGAAACACCATATATTTT,CSVGKMAGNTIYF
once,TRBV29-1,TRBD2,TRBJ2-2,TGCAGCGTTTTCTGGGGAGGGAGAGGCGGGGAGCTGTTTTTT,CSVFWGGRGGELFF
-,TRBV19,TRBD2,TRBJ2-1,TGTGCCAGTAGTACCCTAGCGGCGGGAGGGAATGAGCAGTTCTTC,CASSTLAAGGNEQFF
-,TRBV5-1,-,TRBJ2-1,TGCGCCAGCAGCTCTGTGCTAATCTACAATGAGCAGTTCTTC,CASSSVLIYNEQFF
once,TRBV7-2,-,TRBJ2-3,TGTGCCAGCAGCTTAGGTGGGAGAGGCCCAGATACGCAGTATTTT,CASSLGGRGPDTQYF
-,TRBV5-1,-,TRBJ2-5,TGCGCCAGCAGCTTCCAGGCCTCGGCTCAAGAGACCCAGTACTTC,CASSFQASAQETQYF